This T cell receptor (beta chain) derives from a study of immune evolution from preneoplasia to lung adenocarcinoma. Concerning this clone: The antigen is not known.

Produced via immunoSEQ multiplex PCR; TCRdb's table is partial and in-frame only. The table includes 4,500 to 5,500 clones, roughly four fifths detected once. General study points: Top clone share appeared to fall from AAH through AIS, MIA, adenocarcinoma.

The CDR3 extends over 16 amino acids. Germline lookup yields CDR1 SGHRS and CDR2 YFSETQ. V was trimmed by 0 bases and J by 3 bases, leaving 16 bases between them. V usage is TRBV5-1 and J usage is TRBJ2-7; D is undetermined. The sequence was obtained from a person aged 70 to 80 with lung adenocarcinoma. Sample: FFPE lung adenocarcinoma in situ tissue. The CDR3 nucleotides read TGCGCCAGCAGCTTGGCGTGGGGAACCTCTAACTACGAGCAGTACTTC. It translates to CASSLAWGTSNYEQYF.